Listed here are 4 T cell receptor beta chains from one sample, sequenced in a study of cytotoxic CD8 clonotypes in ibrutinib-treated CLL. Only in-frame clones appear in the TCRdb table, and some are missing; sequencing was by immunoSEQ multiplex PCR. Of about 43,000 clones in the sample, 60% to 80% were seen once. Source: PBMCs, taken after 12 months of ibrutinib treatment. These receptor sequences come from a human donor with chronic lymphocytic leukemia.

The chain couples TRBV7-8 to TRBJ1-1; 8 positions match TRBD1. The germline gives CDR1 SGHVS, CDR2 FQNEAQ. This CDR3 comprises 12 residues. V shed 6 bases and J 3 bases; nucleotides not matched to a gene: 0. CDR3 in amino acids: CASRTGDTEAFF. The CDR3 DNA reads as TGTGCCAGCAGGACAGGGGACACTGAAGCTTTCTTT.

This chain uses TRBV11-3 with TRBJ2-1; 9 nucleotides align to TRBD2. This CDR3 contains 15 residues. Germline V lookup: CDR1 SGHNT, CDR2 YENEEA. Losses at the gene ends were 1 base for V and 4 bases for J; bases not matched to a gene: 2. CDR3 nucleotides: TGTGCCAGCAGCTTAGGCGGGGGGGATTACAATGAGCAGTTCTTC. Its translation is CASSLGGGDYNEQFF.

This clone was seen a few times. V gene TRBV10-1 combines with J gene TRBJ2-7; TRBD1 matches 9 bases. The CDR3 loop spans 13 amino acids. V trimming: 4 bases; J trimming: 7 bases; junction bases outside the gene matches: 5. Germline-derived CDR1 and CDR2 are WNHNN and SYGVQD (reference sequence). The CDR3 protein is CASSVNRGQEQYF. CDR3 sequence (DNA): TGCGCCAGCAGTGTAAACAGGGGGCAGGAGCAGTACTTC.

This chain links TRBV2 with TRBJ2-7; TRBD2 might be the D (6 bases). The CDR3 is 16 residues long. The V end was cut by 6 bases, the J end by 2 bases, with 20 bases between. Germline CDR1 is SNHLY and CDR2 is FYNNEI. In DNA, the CDR3 is TGTGCCAGCAGGGAGGGGAGCAGGGCCGTAACCTACGAGCAGTACTTC. The encoded protein is CASREGSRAVTYEQYF.